Below, one T cell receptor (beta chain) is given with its context. The PCR contained 60 Vbeta and 13 Jbeta primers. Clones were read by immunoSEQ multiplex PCR, and TCRdb kept only the in-frame ones, dropping some. In the table there are about 100,000 clones, roughly four fifths of which are singletons. The entry originates in a study of cytomegalovirus exposure and HLA in healthy donors. The sequenced sample was PBMCs. The receptor's source is a man between 35 and 55 years old in good health and CMV-seropositive.

CDR3 nucleotide sequence: TGTGCCAGCATCCACATCTGGGGGGAGCCGCGGGGCTCCTACGAGCAGTACTTC. It encodes CASIHIWGEPRGSYEQYF. The chain carries TRBV7-6 and TRBJ2-7, with D possibly being TRBD2 (6 bases). Germline V gene sequence: CDR1 SGHVS, CDR2 FNYEAQ. V lost 7 bases, J lost 0 bases, and 25 bases lay in between. The CDR3 is made up of 18 amino acids.